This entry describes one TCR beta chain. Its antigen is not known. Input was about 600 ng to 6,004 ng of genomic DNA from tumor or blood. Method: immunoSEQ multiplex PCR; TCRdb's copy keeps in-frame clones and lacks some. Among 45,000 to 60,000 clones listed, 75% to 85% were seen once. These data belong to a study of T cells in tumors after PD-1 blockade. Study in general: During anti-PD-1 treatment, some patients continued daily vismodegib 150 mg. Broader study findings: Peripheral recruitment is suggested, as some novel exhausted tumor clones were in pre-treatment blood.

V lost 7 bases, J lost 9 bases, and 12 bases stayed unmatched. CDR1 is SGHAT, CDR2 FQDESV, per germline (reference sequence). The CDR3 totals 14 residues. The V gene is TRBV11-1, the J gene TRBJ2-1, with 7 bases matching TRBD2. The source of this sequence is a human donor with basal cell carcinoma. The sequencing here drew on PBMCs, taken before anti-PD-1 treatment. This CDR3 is CASTTNAGDGEQFF. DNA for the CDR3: TGTGCCAGCACCACAAACGCGGGAGATGGTGAGCAGTTCTTC.